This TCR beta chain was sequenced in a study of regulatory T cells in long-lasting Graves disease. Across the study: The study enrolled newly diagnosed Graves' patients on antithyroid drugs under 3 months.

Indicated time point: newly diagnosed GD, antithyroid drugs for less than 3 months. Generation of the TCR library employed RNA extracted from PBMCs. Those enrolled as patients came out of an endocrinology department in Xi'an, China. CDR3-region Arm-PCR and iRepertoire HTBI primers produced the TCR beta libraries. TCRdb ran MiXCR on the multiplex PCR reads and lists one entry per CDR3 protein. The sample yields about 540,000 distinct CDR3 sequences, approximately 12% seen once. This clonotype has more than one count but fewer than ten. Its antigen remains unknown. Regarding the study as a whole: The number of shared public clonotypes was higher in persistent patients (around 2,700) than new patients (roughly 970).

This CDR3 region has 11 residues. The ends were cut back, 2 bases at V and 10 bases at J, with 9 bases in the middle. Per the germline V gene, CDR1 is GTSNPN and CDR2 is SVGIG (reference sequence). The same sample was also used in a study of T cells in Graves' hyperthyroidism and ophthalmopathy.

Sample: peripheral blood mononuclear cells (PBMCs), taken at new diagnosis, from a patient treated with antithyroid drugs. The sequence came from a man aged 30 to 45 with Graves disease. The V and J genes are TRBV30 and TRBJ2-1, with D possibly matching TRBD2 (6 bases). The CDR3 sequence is CAWSSLAEQFF. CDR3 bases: TGTGCCTGGAGTAGCCTAGCGGAGCAGTTCTTC.